These 6 T cell receptor beta chains share one sample of origin, sequenced in a study of blood T cell repertoires in COVID-19. Some clones are missing from TCRdb's copy, which holds only in-frame ones; the method was immunoSEQ multiplex PCR. The profile covers about 39,000 clones, with approximately 96% appearing a single time and approximately 4.1% taken by the ten largest. Sequenced: peripheral blood. The receptors come from a human donor with active COVID-19. The donor label of this sample is uncertain.

This clone was seen a single time. The rearrangement uses TRBV2 and TRBJ1-3, with D hard to call. V gave up 7 bases and J gave up 0 bases, with 16 bases separating them. The germline V gene encodes CDR1 SNHLY and CDR2 FYNNEI. There are 16 residues in the CDR3. The chain's CDR3 is CASNSREFLSGNTIYF. CDR3 sequence (DNA): TGTGCCAGCAATTCTCGGGAGTTCCTCTCTGGAAACACCATATATTTT.

This chain connects TRBV6-2 or TRBV6-3 to TRBJ2-3; 7 nucleotides agree with TRBD2. V gave up 4 bases and J gave up 2 bases; unmatched junction bases: 3. CDR1 MNHEY and CDR2 SVGEGT come from the germline V gene. The CDR3 has 14 amino acids. Written as DNA, the CDR3 is TGTGCCAGCAGTTGGACTAGGGTCACAGATACGCAGTATTTT. This encodes CASSWTRVTDTQYF.

The CDR3 coding sequence is TGTGCCAGCAGTTGGGGACAGGGACCCTATGGCTACACCTTC. Its translation is CASSWGQGPYGYTF. V gene TRBV28 combines with J gene TRBJ1-2; TRBD1 agrees at 9 bases. Germline trimming cut 4 bases from V and 4 bases from J; bases unmatched to any gene: 4. Germline CDR1 MDHEN, CDR2 SYDVKM. This CDR3 has 14 amino acids.

The chain has TRBV28 and TRBJ2-7; 9 bases map to TRBD1. Germline V lookup: CDR1 MDHEN, CDR2 SYDVKM. This CDR3 contains 15 residues. J was trimmed by 4 bases and V by 4 bases; bases with no gene match: 8. The CDR3 region has the DNA TGTGCCAGCAGTTGGCTTGCGGGACAGGGATACGAGCAGTACTTC. This gives the protein CASSWLAGQGYEQYF.

The rearrangement joins TRBV5-1 to TRBJ1-5; D remains ambiguous. The germline V gene encodes CDR1 SGHRS and CDR2 YFSETQ. The CDR3 is 15 amino acids. V was cut by 4 bases and J by 5 bases, with 16 bases left in between. CDR3 coding DNA: TGCGCCAGCAGCAAAAATTTCGGGAGGGATCAGCCCCAGCATTTT. This gives the protein CASSKNFGRDQPQHF.

This sequence joins TRBV9 and TRBJ1-1, with 9 bases fitting TRBD1. Germline CDR1 is SGDLS and CDR2 is YYNGEE. Trimming cost V 2 bases and J 7 bases; bases outside gene matches: 9. The CDR3 is 15 amino acids. CDR3 nucleotide sequence: TGTGCCAGCAGCGTTGGGACAGGGAATCACGATGAAGCTTTCTTT. It codes for CASSVGTGNHDEAFF. Looking up the rest from reference TRBV9 and TRBJ1-1 gives the full variable domain: DSGVTQTPKHLITATGQRVTLRCSPRSGDLSVYWYQQSLDQGLQFLIQYYNGEERAKGNILERFSAQQFPDLHSELNLSSLELGDSALYFCASSVGTGNHDEAFFGQGTRLTVV.